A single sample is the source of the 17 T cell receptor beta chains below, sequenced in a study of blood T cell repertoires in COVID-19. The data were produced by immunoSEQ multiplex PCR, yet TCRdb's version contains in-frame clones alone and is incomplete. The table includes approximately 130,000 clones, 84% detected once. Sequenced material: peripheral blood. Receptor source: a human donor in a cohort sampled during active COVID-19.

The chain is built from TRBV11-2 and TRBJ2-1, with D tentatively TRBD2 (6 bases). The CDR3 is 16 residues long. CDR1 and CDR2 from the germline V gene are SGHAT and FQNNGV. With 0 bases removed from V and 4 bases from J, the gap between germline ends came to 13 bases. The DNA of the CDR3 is TGTGCCAGCAGCTTAGATCGGGGGACTGCGTACAATGAGCAGTTCTTC. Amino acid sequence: CASSLDRGTAYNEQFF.

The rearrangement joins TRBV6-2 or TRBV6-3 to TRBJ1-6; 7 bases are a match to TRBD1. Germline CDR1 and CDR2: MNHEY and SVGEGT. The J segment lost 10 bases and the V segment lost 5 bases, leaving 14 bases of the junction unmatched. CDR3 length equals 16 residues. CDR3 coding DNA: TGTGCCAGCAGTCACCTGGAGGGGGCGCGGGAATCACCCCTCCACTTT. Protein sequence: CASSHLEGARESPLHF.

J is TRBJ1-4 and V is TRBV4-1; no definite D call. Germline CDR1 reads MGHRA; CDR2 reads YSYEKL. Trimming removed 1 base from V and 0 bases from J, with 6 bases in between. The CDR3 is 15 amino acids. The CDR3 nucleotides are TGCGCCAGCAGCCAAGTAGCTGCAACTAATGAAAAACTGTTTTTT. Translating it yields CASSQVAATNEKLFF.

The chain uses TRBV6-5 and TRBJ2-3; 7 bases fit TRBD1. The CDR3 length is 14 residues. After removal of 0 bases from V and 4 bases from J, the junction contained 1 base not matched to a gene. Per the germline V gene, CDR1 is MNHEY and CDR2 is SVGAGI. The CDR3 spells CASSYSGGADTQYF. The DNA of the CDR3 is TGTGCCAGCAGTTACTCAGGGGGCGCAGATACGCAGTATTTT.

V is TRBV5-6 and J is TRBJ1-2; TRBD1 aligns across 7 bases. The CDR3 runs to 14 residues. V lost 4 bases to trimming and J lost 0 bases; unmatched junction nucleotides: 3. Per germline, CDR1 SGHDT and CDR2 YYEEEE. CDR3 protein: CASSRGTANYGYTF. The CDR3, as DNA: TGTGCCAGCAGCCGCGGGACAGCTAACTATGGCTACACCTTC. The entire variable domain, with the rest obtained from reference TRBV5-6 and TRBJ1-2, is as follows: DAGVTQSPTHLIKTRGQQVTLRCSPKSGHDTVSWYQQALGQGPQFIFQYYEEEERQRGNFPDRFSGHQFPNYSSELNVNALLLGDSALYLCASSRGTANYGYTFGSGTRLTVV.

In DNA form, the CDR3 reads TGTGCCAGCAGCCCCTGGGCTGGGCCACCCCTCCACTTT. It codes for CASSPWAGPPLHF. J is TRBJ1-6 and V is TRBV7-9, with D unresolved. V lost 5 bases to trimming and J lost 11 bases, with 13 bases between them. This CDR3 comprises 13 residues. The germline gives CDR1 SEHNR, CDR2 FQNEAQ (reference sequence).

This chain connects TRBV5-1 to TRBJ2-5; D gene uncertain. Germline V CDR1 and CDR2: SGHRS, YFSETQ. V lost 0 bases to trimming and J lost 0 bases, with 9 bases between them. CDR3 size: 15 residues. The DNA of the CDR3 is TGCGCCAGCAGCTTGGTTGGCCGATACCAAGAGACCCAGTACTTC. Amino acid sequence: CASSLVGRYQETQYF.

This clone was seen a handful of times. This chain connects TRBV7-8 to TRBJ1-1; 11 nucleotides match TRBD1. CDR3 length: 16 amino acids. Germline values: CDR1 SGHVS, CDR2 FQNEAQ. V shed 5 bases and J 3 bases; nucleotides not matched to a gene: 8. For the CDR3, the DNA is TGTGCCAGCAGCGCCTGGACAGGGGGCCTTTACACTGAAGCTTTCTTT. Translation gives CASSAWTGGLYTEAFF. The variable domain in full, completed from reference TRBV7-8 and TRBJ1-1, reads GAGVSQSPRYKVAKRGQDVALRCDPISGHVSLFWYQQALGQGPEFLTYFQNEAQLDKSGLPSDRFFAERPEGSVSTLKIQRTQQEDSAVYLCASSAWTGGLYTEAFFGQGTRLTVV.

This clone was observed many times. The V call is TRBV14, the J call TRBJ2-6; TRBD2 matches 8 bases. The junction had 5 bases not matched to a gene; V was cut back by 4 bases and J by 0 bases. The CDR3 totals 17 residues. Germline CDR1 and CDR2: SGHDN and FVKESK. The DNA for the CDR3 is TGTGCCAGCAGCCTCGGGAGGGGTCGCTCTGGGGCCAACGTCCTGACTTTC. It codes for CASSLGRGRSGANVLTF.

The CDR3, as DNA: TGTGCCAGCAGTCGGGGGGGCCTCTACGAGCAGTACTTC. Translated, it gives CASSRGGLYEQYF. The chain joins TRBV6-2 or TRBV6-3 to TRBJ2-7; 8 bases map to TRBD2. Germline lookup yields CDR1 MNHEY and CDR2 SVGEGT. The CDR3 length is 13 residues. V lost 5 bases to trimming and J lost 3 bases; unmatched junction nucleotides: 3.

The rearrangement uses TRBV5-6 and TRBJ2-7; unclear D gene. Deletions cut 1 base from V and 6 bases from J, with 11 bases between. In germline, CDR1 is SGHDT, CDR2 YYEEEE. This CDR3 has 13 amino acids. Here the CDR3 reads CASSLSLNPEQYF. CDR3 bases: TGTGCCAGCAGCTTGTCCCTAAATCCCGAGCAGTACTTC.

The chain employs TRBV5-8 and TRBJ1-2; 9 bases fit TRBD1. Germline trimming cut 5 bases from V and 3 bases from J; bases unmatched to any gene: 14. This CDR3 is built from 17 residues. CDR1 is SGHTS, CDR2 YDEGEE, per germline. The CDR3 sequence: CASSRAGQGLIDYGYTF. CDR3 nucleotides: TGTGCCAGCAGTAGGGCCGGACAGGGGTTAATCGACTATGGCTACACCTTC.

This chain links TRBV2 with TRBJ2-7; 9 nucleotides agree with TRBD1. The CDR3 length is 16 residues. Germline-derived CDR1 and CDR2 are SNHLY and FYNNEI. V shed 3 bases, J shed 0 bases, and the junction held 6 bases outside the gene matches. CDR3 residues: CASSETTGGISYEQYF. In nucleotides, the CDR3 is TGTGCCAGCAGTGAGACGACAGGGGGAATCTCCTACGAGCAGTACTTC.

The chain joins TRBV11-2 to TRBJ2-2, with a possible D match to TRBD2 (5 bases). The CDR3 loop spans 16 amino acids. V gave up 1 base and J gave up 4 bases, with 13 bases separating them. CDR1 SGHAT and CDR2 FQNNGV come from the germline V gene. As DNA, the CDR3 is TGTGCCAGCAGCTTAGGACGGGGTACGGGCACCGGGGAGCTGTTTTTT. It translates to CASSLGRGTGTGELFF.

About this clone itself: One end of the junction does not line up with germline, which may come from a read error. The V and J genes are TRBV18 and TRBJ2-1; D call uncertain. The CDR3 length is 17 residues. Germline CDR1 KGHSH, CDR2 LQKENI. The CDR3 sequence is CASSPPSLRVPNNEQFF. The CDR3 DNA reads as TGTGCCAGCTCCCCACCATCTCTTCGGGTTCCTAACAATGAGCAGTTCTTC.

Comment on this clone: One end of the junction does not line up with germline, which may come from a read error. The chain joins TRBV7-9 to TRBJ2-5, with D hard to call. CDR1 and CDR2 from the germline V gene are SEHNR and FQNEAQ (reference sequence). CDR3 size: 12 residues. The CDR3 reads CASSTNQETQYF. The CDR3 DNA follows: TGTGCCAGCAGCACTAACCAGGAGACCCAGTACTTC.

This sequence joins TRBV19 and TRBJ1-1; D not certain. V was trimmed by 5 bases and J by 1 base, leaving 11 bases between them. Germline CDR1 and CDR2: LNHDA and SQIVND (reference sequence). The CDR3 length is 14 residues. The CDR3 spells CASSVGRWNTEAFF. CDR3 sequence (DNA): TGTGCCAGTAGTGTGGGCCGATGGAACACTGAAGCTTTCTTT. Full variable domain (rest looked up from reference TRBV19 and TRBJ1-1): DGGITQSPKYLFRKEGQNVTLSCEQNLNHDAMYWYRQDPGQGLRLIYYSQIVNDFQKGDIAEGYSVSREKKESFPLTVTSAQKNPTAFYLCASSVGRWNTEAFFGQGTRLTVV.